A selection of T cell receptor beta chains follows, all from one sample in a study of beta chain features in type 1 diabetes. The method was immunoSEQ multiplex PCR; TCRdb's version includes in-frame clones alone and lacks a portion of them. The sample holds about 620,000 clones, roughly a sixth seen once. Sequenced sample: naive CD4+ T cells from blood. The receptors shown here come from a young man in good health. Each CDR3 is given with its conserved first and last residue. Fields, in order: CDR3 length, J gene, V gene, D gene, clone size, CDR3 protein, CDR3 DNA. A D gene is named only where the DNA matches it firmly. Clone size is not always given. Where it is, it says once, few, many or a class for expanded clones.

>15|TRBJ1-1|TRBV7-2|NA|NA
CASSLDPGRLTEAFF
TGTGCCAGCAGCTTAGACCCGGGTAGGTTAACTGAAGCTTTCTTT
>18|TRBJ2-6|TRBV6-1|NA|few
CASSELTGRYSGANVLTF
TGTGCCAGCAGTGAATTAACCGGGCGGTACTCTGGGGCCAACGTCCTGACTTTC
>14|TRBJ2-1|TRBV6-5|TRBD1|NA
CASSYSDRGYEQFF
TGTGCCAGCAGTTACTCGGACAGGGGCTATGAGCAGTTCTTC
>14|TRBJ2-7|TRBV5-4|NA|NA
CASSPDSLLRGQYF
TGTGCCAGCAGCCCGGACAGCCTACTACGAGGGCAGTACTTC
>16|TRBJ2-3|TRBV10-3|NA|NA
CAISESGLPEADTQYF
TGTGCCATCAGTGAGTCGGGACTTCCCGAGGCAGATACGCAGTATTTT
>14|TRBJ1-4|TRBV9|NA|NA
CASSLRPKEGKLFF
TGTGCCAGCAGCCTACGGCCAAAAGAGGGAAAACTGTTTTTT
>14|TRBJ1-2|TRBV9|NA|NA
CASSVLGADYGYTF
TGTGCCAGCAGCGTATTAGGGGCCGACTATGGCTACACCTTC
>14|TRBJ2-1|TRBV14|TRBD1|few
CASSQKDRYNEQFF
TGTGCCAGCAGCCAAAAGGACAGGTACAATGAGCAGTTCTTC
>12|TRBJ1-1|TRBV23-1|NA|few
CASSPKREEAFF
TGCGCCAGCAGTCCGAAGAGGGAGGAAGCTTTCTTT
>17|TRBJ2-7|TRBV15|TRBD1|few
CATSRRKTGRSSYEQYF
TGTGCCACCAGCAGAAGAAAGACAGGGAGAAGCTCCTACGAGCAGTACTTC
>16|TRBJ2-1|TRBV28|TRBD1|few
CASSPQQGIVYNEQFF
TGTGCCAGCAGTCCACAACAGGGGATCGTCTACAATGAGCAGTTCTTC
>15|TRBJ2-5|TRBV9|NA|NA
CASSVATGEGETQYF
TGTGCCAGCAGCGTAGCTACCGGCGAGGGAGAGACCCAGTACTTC
>12|TRBJ1-2|TRBV28|NA|few
CASSLTNYGYTF
TGTGCCAGCAGCCTGACTAACTATGGCTACACCTTC
>14|TRBJ2-7|TRBV18|NA|few
CASSPMGHLYEQYF
TGTGCCAGCTCACCGATGGGACATCTCTACGAGCAGTACTTC
>14|TRBJ1-4|TRBV7-9|NA|NA
CASSQGAGREKLFF
TGTGCCAGCAGCCAAGGGGCAGGTCGTGAAAAACTGTTTTTT
>14|TRBJ1-1|TRBV4-3|TRBD1|few
CASSHATGVTEAFF
TGCGCCAGCAGCCACGCAACAGGGGTCACTGAAGCTTTCTTT
>15|TRBJ1-1|TRBV19|NA|NA
CASSEYRQVNTEAFF
TGTGCCAGTAGTGAATACAGGCAGGTGAACACTGAAGCTTTCTTT
>12|TRBJ1-4|TRBV7-9|TRBD1|few
CACGQGDEKLFF
TGTGCCTGTGGACAGGGGGATGAAAAACTGTTTTTT
>15|TRBJ2-7|TRBV19|TRBD1|NA
CASTGAGQGSYEQYF
TGTGCCAGTACTGGTGCGGGACAGGGCTCCTACGAGCAGTACTTC
>14|TRBJ2-7|TRBV29-1|TRBD2|NA
CSVEVEWEGSRRYF
TGCAGCGTTGAGGTAGAATGGGAGGGGTCCCGTAGGTACTTC
>15|TRBJ1-2|TRBV14|TRBD1|few
CASSQVDRAPHGYTF
TGTGCCAGCAGCCAAGTGGACAGGGCCCCACATGGCTACACCTTC
>16|TRBJ2-7|TRBV27|TRBD1|NA
CASSIGQGWGISEQYF
TGTGCCAGCAGTATCGGACAGGGTTGGGGGATAAGCGAGCAGTACTTC
>12|TRBJ1-1|TRBV12-2|NA|few
CASRLRLYEAFF
TGTGCAAGTCGCTTAAGGCTGTATGAAGCTTTCTTT
>15|TRBJ2-4|TRBV6-7|TRBD2|few
CASSKLLAGVDIQYF
TGTGCCAGCAGTAAACTACTAGCGGGAGTTGACATTCAGTACTTC
>16|TRBJ2-1|TRBV7-2|TRBD2|NA
CASSLAPTSGNNEQFF
TGTGCCAGCAGCTTAGCGCCGACTAGCGGAAACAATGAGCAGTTCTTC
>13|TRBJ1-1|TRBV7-9|NA|few
CASSPDKGGIAFF
TGTGCCAGCAGCCCCGATAAAGGGGGTATTGCTTTCTTT
>14|TRBJ1-1|TRBV27|NA|NA
CASRGRASITEAFF
TGTGCCAGCAGGGGACGGGCCTCTATCACTGAAGCTTTCTTT
>12|TRBJ2-7|TRBV2|NA|few
CASSPREYEQYF
TGTGCCAGCAGCCCCAGGGAATACGAGCAGTACTTC
>15|TRBJ1-5|TRBV6-5|NA|NA
CASRLGGNSNQPQHF
TGTGCCAGCAGGCTGGGGGGCAATAGCAATCAGCCCCAGCATTTT
>12|TRBJ2-3|TRBV10-3|NA|NA
CAITGSTDTQYF
TGTGCCATCACTGGCTCCACAGATACGCAGTATTTT
>13|TRBJ1-5|TRBV28|NA|NA
CASRVRPDQPQHF
TGTGCCAGCAGGGTCAGGCCTGATCAGCCCCAGCATTTT
>16|TRBJ1-2|TRBV7-9|TRBD1|NA
CASSTDRESWNYGYTF
TGTGCCAGCAGCACGGACAGGGAATCGTGGAACTATGGCTACACCTTC
>16|TRBJ2-7|TRBV4-3|TRBD1|NA
CASSQGGSGGVYEQYF
TGCGCCAGCAGCCAAGGGGGGTCAGGGGGCGTTTACGAGCAGTACTTC
>13|TRBJ2-5|TRBV18|NA|NA
CASSRGTQETQYF
TGTGCCAGCTCAAGGGGAACCCAAGAGACCCAGTACTTC
>18|TRBJ2-5|TRBV7-2|NA|few
CASSLQSQTWGAQETQYF
TGTGCCAGCAGCTTACAGTCCCAGACGTGGGGGGCCCAAGAGACCCAGTACTTC
>14|TRBJ2-3|TRBV4-2|NA|few
CASSQGLASDTQYF
TGTGCCAGCAGCCAGGGGCTAGCGTCAGATACGCAGTATTTT
>13|TRBJ1-2|TRBV28|NA|NA
CASSTGQSMSYTF
TGTGCCAGCAGTACAGGGCAGTCTATGAGCTACACCTTC
>15|TRBJ2-7|TRBV9|NA|NA
CASSVGWGPPLEQYF
TGTGCCAGCAGCGTAGGGTGGGGACCCCCTCTGGAGCAGTACTTC
>15|TRBJ2-7|TRBV7-8|TRBD2|few
CASSPRLAGVYEQYF
TGTGCCAGCAGTCCTCGACTAGCGGGGGTTTACGAGCAGTACTTC
>12|TRBJ1-2|TRBV5-4|NA|NA
CASSQDGYGYTF
TGCGCCAGCAGCCAAGACGGCTATGGCTACACCTTC